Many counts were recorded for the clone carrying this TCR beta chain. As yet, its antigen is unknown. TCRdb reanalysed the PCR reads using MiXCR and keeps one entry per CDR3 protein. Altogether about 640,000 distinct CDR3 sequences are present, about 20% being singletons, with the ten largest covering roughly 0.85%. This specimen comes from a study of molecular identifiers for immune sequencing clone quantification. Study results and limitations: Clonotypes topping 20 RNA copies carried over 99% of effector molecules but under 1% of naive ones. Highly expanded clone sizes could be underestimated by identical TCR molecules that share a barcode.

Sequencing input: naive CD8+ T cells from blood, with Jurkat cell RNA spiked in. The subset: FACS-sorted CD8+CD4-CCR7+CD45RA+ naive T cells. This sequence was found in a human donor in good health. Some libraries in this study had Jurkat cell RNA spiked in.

The DNA for the CDR3 is TGTGCCAGCAGCCCCCCCCGCGTTTTTGAAGCTTTCTTT. Its protein product is CASSPPRVFEAFF. The chain couples TRBV7-6 to TRBJ1-1; D gene uncertain. The CDR3 length is 13 residues. Germline CDR1 is SGHVS and CDR2 is FNYEAQ. Trimming removed 5 bases from V and 7 bases from J, with 14 bases in between.